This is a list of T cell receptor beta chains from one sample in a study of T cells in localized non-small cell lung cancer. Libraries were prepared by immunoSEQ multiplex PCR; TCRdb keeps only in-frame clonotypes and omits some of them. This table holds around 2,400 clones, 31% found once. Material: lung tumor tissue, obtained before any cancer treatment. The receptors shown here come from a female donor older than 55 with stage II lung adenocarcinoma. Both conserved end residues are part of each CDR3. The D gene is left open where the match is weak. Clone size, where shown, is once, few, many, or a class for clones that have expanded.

CDR3 protein: CASLGQGNYNEQFF; CDR3 DNA: TGTGCCAGCCTCGGACAGGGGAACTACAATGAGCAGTTCTTC; J gene: TRBJ2-1; V gene: TRBV28; D gene: TRBD1; clone size: -
CDR3 protein: CASSIGLNEQFF; CDR3 DNA: TGTGCCAGTAGTATCGGACTAAATGAGCAGTTCTTC; J gene: TRBJ2-1; V gene: TRBV19; D gene: -; clone size: -
CDR3 protein: CASRPLTGTEAFF; CDR3 DNA: TGCGCCAGCAGGCCACTCACAGGAACAGAAGCTTTCTTT; J gene: TRBJ1-1; V gene: TRBV10-2; D gene: -; clone size: few
CDR3 protein: CASTPNTDTQYF; CDR3 DNA: TGTGCCAGCACTCCCAACACAGATACGCAGTATTTT; J gene: TRBJ2-3; V gene: TRBV28; D gene: -; clone size: -
CDR3 protein: CASSTIRAGERGNEQFF; CDR3 DNA: TGTGCCAGTAGTACCATTAGAGCAGGGGAAAGGGGCAATGAGCAGTTCTTC; J gene: TRBJ2-1; V gene: TRBV19; D gene: -; clone size: -
CDR3 protein: CASSHQGDTTEAFF; CDR3 DNA: TGTGCCAGCTCCCACCAGGGGGACACCACTGAAGCTTTCTTT; J gene: TRBJ1-1; V gene: TRBV18; D gene: TRBD1; clone size: few
CDR3 protein: CASSLEGPVYQLYSTDTQYF; CDR3 DNA: TGTGCCAGCAGCTTGGAGGGGCCGGTCTACCAACTTTATAGCACAGATACGCAGTATTTT; J gene: TRBJ2-3; V gene: TRBV11-3; D gene: -; clone size: -
CDR3 protein: CASSQGARETQYF; CDR3 DNA: TGTGCCAGTTCTCAGGGGGCTAGGGAGACCCAGTACTTC; J gene: TRBJ2-5; V gene: TRBV6-7; D gene: TRBD1; clone size: few
CDR3 protein: CASSLARGYEQYF; CDR3 DNA: TGCGCCAGCAGCTTGGCCAGGGGATACGAGCAGTACTTC; J gene: TRBJ2-7; V gene: TRBV23-1; D gene: -; clone size: few
CDR3 protein: CASSLGGGAYSTYEQYF; CDR3 DNA: TGTGCCAGCAGCTTGGGAGGGGGCGCATACTCGACCTACGAGCAGTACTTC; J gene: TRBJ2-7; V gene: TRBV11-3; D gene: -; clone size: -
CDR3 protein: CASSLDRAQETQYF; CDR3 DNA: TGTGCCAGCAGCTTGGACAGGGCTCAAGAGACCCAGTACTTC; J gene: TRBJ2-5; V gene: TRBV11-1; D gene: TRBD1; clone size: many
CDR3 protein: CASSPGAGRNSPLHF; CDR3 DNA: TGTGCCAGCAGTCCCGGGGCAGGGAGGAATTCACCCCTCCACTTT; J gene: TRBJ1-6; V gene: TRBV28; D gene: -; clone size: -
CDR3 protein: CASSGTSGNTDTQYF; CDR3 DNA: TGTGCCAGCAGCGGGACTAGCGGAAACACAGATACGCAGTATTTT; J gene: TRBJ2-3; V gene: TRBV9; D gene: TRBD2; clone size: few
CDR3 protein: CASTGGGVGGYTF; CDR3 DNA: TGTGCCAGTACAGGGGGGGGTGTCGGTGGCTACACCTTC; J gene: TRBJ1-2; V gene: TRBV28; D gene: TRBD1; clone size: -